The entry that follows covers one TCR beta chain sequence. The source of the sample is a study of blood T cell repertoires in COVID-19. About the research overall: Both acute and convalescent COVID-19 samples were obtained from the United States, Italy and Spain.

Original handling: Cell counts per sample came from amplifying reference gene primers. This table comes from immunoSEQ multiplex PCR, and its TCRdb copy is limited to in-frame clones, with some not included. V, J and clone size are taken as reported in that table, and D and trimming were inferred from the DNA itself. Among 250,000 to 350,000 clones, around 83% were seen once, and the ten largest hold 1% to 1.5%. There are 14 residues in the CDR3. CDR1 SEHNR and CDR2 FQNEAQ come from the germline V gene (reference sequence). With 5 bases removed from V and 5 bases from J, the gap between germline ends came to 15 bases.

This receptor was taken from a woman in her forties or fifties with acute or convalescent COVID-19. V and J are TRBV7-9 and TRBJ1-1; maybe TRBD1 (6 bases). Sequences were obtained from peripheral blood. CDR3 nucleotide sequence: TGTGCCAGCAGCGCCCGAACAGGGAAGACTGAAGCTTTCTTT. Encoded protein: CASSARTGKTEAFF.